Given below is one T cell receptor (beta chain) in context. The sample comes from a study of T cell changes during pregnancy in multiple sclerosis. The CDR3 runs to 11 residues. Between the trimmed V and J ends, which lost 8 bases and 5 bases, there was a span of 7 bases. From germline, CDR1 is SGHVS and CDR2 FQNEAQ. The assay was immunoSEQ multiplex PCR, and TCRdb's table has in-frame clones only and misses some. The sample includes around 80,000 clones, about 90% of them seen just once. The receptor's source is a female donor with multiple sclerosis, enrolled in a pregnancy study. Material: peripheral blood, obtained before pregnancy. The chain is built from TRBV7-8 and TRBJ2-1; D is uncertain. The CDR3 here is CASRSNNEQFF. CDR3 coding DNA: TGTGCCAGCCGAAGCAACAATGAGCAGTTCTTC. The full variable domain, with the rest looked up from reference TRBV7-8 and TRBJ2-1, is GAGVSQSPRYKVAKRGQDVALRCDPISGHVSLFWYQQALGQGPEFLTYFQNEAQLDKSGLPSDRFFAERPEGSVSTLKIQRTQQEDSAVYLCASRSNNEQFFGPGTRLTVL.